The T cell receptor (beta chain) under discussion was sequenced for a study of blood T cell repertoires in COVID-19. On the study more broadly: Spain, Italy and the United States supplied samples that represented acute and convalescent COVID-19. Nucleic acid was either cDNA or gDNA, and it came from T cells, B-cell-depleted T cells, or PBMCs.

Germline CDR1 is KGHSH and CDR2 is LQKENI. The V gene lost 0 bases and the J gene lost 4 bases, with 10 bases spanning the gap. The CDR3 totals 15 residues. This clone came up once. Method: immunoSEQ multiplex PCR; TCRdb's copy keeps in-frame clones and lacks some. The data hold under 35,000 clones, with 90% to 95% observed a single time. Sample: peripheral blood. The chain recombines TRBV18 with TRBJ1-3; perhaps TRBD1 as D (5 bases). The sequence was collected from a human donor in a cohort sampled during active COVID-19. The CDR3 bases are TGTGCCAGCTCACCACCGGGACTAAAGGGAAACACCATATATTTT. Translating it yields CASSPPGLKGNTIYF.